These 2 T cell receptor beta chains share one sample of origin, sequenced in a study of T-cell reconstitution after alpha-beta-depleted transplantation in children. Unique molecular identifiers were built into the TCRbeta library. TCRdb recomputed calls from the PCR reads with MiXCR, one row per CDR3 protein. Of 450,000 to 600,000 distinct CDR3 sequences detected, roughly 13% appear once; the ten largest clones hold about 2.2%. Sequencing was performed on PBMCs, mostly from graft donor cells, taken 360 days after TCRalphabeta/CD19-depleted stem cell transplant. These receptors came from a male patient younger than 18 who had a stem cell transplant for acute myeloid leukemia, so the T cells may come from the graft donor.

The CDR3 sequence is CASSFAGTTQETQYF. For the CDR3, the DNA is TGTGCCAGCAGCTTCGCCGGGACCACTCAAGAGACCCAGTACTTC. The chain uses TRBV11-2 and TRBJ2-5; D tentatively fits TRBD1 or TRBD2 (5 bases each). This CDR3 region has 15 residues. V lost 3 bases, J lost 2 bases, and 13 bases lay in between. The germline V gene encodes CDR1 SGHAT and CDR2 FQNNGV.

This clonotype has ten or more counts. The chain joins TRBV28 to TRBJ1-5, with D possibly being TRBD1 (5 bases). Trimming left V 1 base short and J 4 bases short, with 20 bases between. CDR3 length equals 18 residues. Germline CDR1 reads MDHEN; CDR2 reads SYDVKM. CDR3 loop: CASSLLSHLGRENQPQHF. The CDR3 DNA follows: TGTGCCAGCAGTTTATTATCACACCTGGGACGGGAAAATCAGCCCCAGCATTTT. The full variable domain, completed using reference TRBV28 and TRBJ1-5, is DVKVTQSSRYLVKRTGEKVFLECVQDMDHENMFWYRQDPGLGLRLIYFSYDVKMKEKGDIPEGYSVSREKKERFSLILESASTNQTSMYLCASSLLSHLGRENQPQHFGDGTRLSIL.